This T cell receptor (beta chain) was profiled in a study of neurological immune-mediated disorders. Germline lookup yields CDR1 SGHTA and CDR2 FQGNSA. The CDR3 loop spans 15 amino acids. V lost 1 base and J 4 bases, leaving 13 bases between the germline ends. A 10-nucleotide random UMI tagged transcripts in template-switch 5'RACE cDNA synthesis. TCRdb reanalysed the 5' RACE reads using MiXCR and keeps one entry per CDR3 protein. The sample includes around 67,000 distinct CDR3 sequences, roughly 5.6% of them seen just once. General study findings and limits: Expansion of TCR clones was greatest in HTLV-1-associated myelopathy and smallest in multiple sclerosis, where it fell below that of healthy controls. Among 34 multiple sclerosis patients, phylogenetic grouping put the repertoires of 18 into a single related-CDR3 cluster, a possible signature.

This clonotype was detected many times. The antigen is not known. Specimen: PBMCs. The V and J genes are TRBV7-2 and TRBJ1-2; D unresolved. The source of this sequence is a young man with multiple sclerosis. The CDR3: CASSLGSNTGYGYTF. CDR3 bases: TGTGCCAGCAGCTTAGGATCTAACACGGGCTATGGCTACACCTTC.